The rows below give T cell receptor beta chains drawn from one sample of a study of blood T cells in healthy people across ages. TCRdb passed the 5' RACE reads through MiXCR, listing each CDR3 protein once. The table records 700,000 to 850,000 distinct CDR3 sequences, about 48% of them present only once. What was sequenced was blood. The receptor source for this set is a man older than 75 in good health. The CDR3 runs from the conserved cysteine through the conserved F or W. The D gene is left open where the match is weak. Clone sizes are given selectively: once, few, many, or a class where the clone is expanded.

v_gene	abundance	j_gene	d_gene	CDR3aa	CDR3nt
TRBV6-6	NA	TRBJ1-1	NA	CASTPGENTEAFF	TGTGCCAGCACCCCCGGAGAGAACACTGAAGCTTTCTTT
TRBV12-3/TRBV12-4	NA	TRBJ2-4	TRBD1	CASSWGQGGAKNIQYF	TGTGCCAGCAGTTGGGGACAGGGTGGCGCCAAAAACATTCAGTACTTC
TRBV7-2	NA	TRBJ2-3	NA	CASSLSRVITDTQYF	TGTGCCAGCAGCTTATCGCGGGTTATCACAGATACGCAGTATTTT
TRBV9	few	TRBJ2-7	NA	CASSVAEGYSYEQYF	TGTGCCAGCAGCGTAGCTGAGGGATACTCCTACGAGCAGTACTTC
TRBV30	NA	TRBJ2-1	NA	CAWAGVDEQFF	TGTGCCTGGGCAGGGGTGGATGAGCAGTTCTTC
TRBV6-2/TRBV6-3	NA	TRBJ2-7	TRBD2	CASSYSASGRVNEQYF	TGTGCCAGCAGTTACTCGGCTAGCGGGAGGGTCAACGAGCAGTACTTC
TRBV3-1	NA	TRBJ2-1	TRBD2	CASSQGGRPYNEQFF	TGTGCCAGCAGCCAAGGCGGGAGGCCCTACAATGAGCAGTTCTTC
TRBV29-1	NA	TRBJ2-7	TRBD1	CSVYRGDSYEQYF	TGCAGCGTCTACAGGGGGGACTCCTACGAGCAGTACTTC
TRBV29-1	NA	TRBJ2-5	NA	CSVETGSATQYF	TGCAGCGTCGAAACAGGGAGTGCGACCCAGTACTTC
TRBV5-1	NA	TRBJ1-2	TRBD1	CASSLAGTGDYGYTF	TGCGCCAGCAGCTTGGCGGGGACAGGGGACTATGGCTACACCTTC
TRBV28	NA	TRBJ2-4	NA	CASSALGGVGNIQYF	TGTGCCAGCAGTGCGTTGGGGGGAGTTGGAAACATTCAGTACTTC
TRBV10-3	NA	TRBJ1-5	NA	CAIRTEGNQPQHF	TGTGCCATCAGGACAGAGGGCAATCAGCCCCAGCATTTT
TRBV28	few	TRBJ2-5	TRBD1	CASGRQGVETQYF	TGTGCCAGCGGGCGACAGGGTGTTGAGACCCAGTACTTC
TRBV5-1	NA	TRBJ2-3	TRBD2	CASSGGLAGVERYAYF	TGCGCCAGCAGCGGTGGACTAGCGGGAGTAGAGAGATACGCGTATTTT
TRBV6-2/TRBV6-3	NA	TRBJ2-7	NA	CASSQWTASYEQHF	TGTGCCAGCAGTCAATGGACGGCTTCCTACGAGCAGCACTTC
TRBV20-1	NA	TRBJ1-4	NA	CGARTEGEKLFF	TGCGGTGCCCGGACAGAGGGTGAAAAACTGTTTTTT
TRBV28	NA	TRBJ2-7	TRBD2	CASSVRTSGREYEQYF	TGTGCCAGCAGTGTGAGGACTAGCGGGAGGGAATACGAGCAGTACTTC
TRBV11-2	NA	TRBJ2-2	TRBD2	CASTSPGLGHGELFF	TGTGCCAGCACCTCACCGGGACTAGGGCACGGGGAGCTGTTTTTT
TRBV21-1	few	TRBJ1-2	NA	CASSTGGVRCADPTGYTF	TGTGCCAGCAGCACGGGGGGGGTACGATGTGCCGATCCCACGGGCTACACCTTC
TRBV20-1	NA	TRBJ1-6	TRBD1	CSAITGTGDSPLHF	TGCAGTGCTATAACCGGGACAGGGGATTCACCCCTCCACTTT
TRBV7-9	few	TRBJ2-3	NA	CASWVTDTQYF	TGTGCCAGCTGGGTGACAGATACGCAGTATTTT
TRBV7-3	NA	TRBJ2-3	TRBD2	CASSLSWASGSVLDTQYF	TGTGCCAGCAGCTTATCTTGGGCGAGCGGGAGCGTTTTGGATACGCAGTATTTT
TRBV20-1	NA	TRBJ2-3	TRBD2	CSARANLAGRHRYAYF	TGCAGTGCTAGAGCGAACCTAGCGGGACGACACAGATACGCGTATTTT
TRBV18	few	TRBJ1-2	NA	CASFNETGTYGYTF	TGTGCCAGCTTCAACGAGACCGGGACCTATGGCTACACCTTC
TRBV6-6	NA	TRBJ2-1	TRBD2	CASSYSGLAGENEQFF	TGTGCCAGCAGTTACTCGGGACTAGCGGGAGAGAATGAGCAGTTCTTC
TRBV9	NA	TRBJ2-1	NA	CASSVEGGPGDEQFF	TGTGCCAGCAGCGTAGAAGGGGGACCAGGCGATGAGCAGTTCTTC
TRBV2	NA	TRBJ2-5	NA	CASTPWETQYF	TGTGCCAGCACCCCCTGGGAGACCCAGTACTTC
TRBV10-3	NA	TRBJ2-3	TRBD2	CAISGGTSGSLGTDTQYF	TGTGCCATCAGTGGCGGGACTAGCGGGAGTCTCGGCACAGATACGCAGTATTTT
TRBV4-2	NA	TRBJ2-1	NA	CASSQELGLGEQFF	TGTGCCAGCAGCCAAGAGCTGGGCCTCGGCGAGCAGTTCTTC
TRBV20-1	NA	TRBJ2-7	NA	CSATGPLAEQYF	TGCAGTGCGACGGGACCCCTCGCCGAGCAGTACTTC
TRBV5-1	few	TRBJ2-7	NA	CASSNTGNEQYF	TGCGCCAGCAGCAACACAGGGAACGAGCAGTACTTC
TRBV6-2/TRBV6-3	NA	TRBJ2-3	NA	CASIKGPITDTQYF	TGTGCCAGCATCAAGGGCCCAATAACAGATACGCAGTATTTT
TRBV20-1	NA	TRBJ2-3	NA	CSARSSAGSTDTQYF	TGCAGTGCTAGATCGTCGGCGGGGTCCACAGATACGCAGTATTTT
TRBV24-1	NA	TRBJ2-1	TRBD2	CATSDWTSGAYNEQFF	TGTGCCACCAGTGATTGGACTAGCGGTGCCTACAATGAGCAGTTCTTC
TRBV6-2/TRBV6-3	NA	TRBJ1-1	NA	CASSYKGIDNTEAFF	TGTGCCAGCAGTTACAAAGGAATTGATAACACTGAAGCTTTCTTT
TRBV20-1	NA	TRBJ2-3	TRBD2	CSARDLGLAATDTQYF	TGCAGTGCTAGAGACCTTGGACTAGCGGCCACAGATACGCAGTATTTT
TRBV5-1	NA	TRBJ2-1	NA	CASSLGTPHYLNEQFF	TGCGCCAGCAGCCTAGGGACTCCCCATTACCTCAATGAGCAGTTCTTC
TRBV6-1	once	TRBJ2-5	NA	CASSATSSGETQYF	TGTGCCAGCAGCGCGACTAGTTCGGGAGAGACCCAGTACTTC
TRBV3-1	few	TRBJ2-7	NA	CASSQDRHYEQYF	TGTGCCAGCAGCCAAGATAGGCACTACGAGCAGTACTTC
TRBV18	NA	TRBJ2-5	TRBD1	CASSPWDRANESQETQYF	TGTGCCAGCTCACCGTGGGACAGGGCTAACGAAAGCCAAGAGACCCAGTACTTC
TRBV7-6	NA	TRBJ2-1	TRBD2	CASSLAPGLAGGLAYEQFF	TGTGCCAGCAGCTTAGCCCCGGGACTAGCGGGAGGGCTTGCTTATGAGCAGTTCTTC
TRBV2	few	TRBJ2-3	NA	CASRADSSRRYAYF	TGTGCCAGCAGGGCGGACAGTTCAAGGAGATACGCGTATTTT
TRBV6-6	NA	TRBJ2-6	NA	CASSARSGANVLTF	TGTGCCAGCAGTGCACGCTCTGGGGCCAACGTCCTGACTTTC
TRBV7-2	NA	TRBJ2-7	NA	CASSPSTYNEQYF	TGTGCCAGTAGCCCGTCTACCTACAATGAGCAGTACTTC
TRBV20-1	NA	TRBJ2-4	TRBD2	CSARDQSGRREQYF	TGCAGTGCTAGAGATCAAAGCGGGAGGAGGGAGCAGTACTTC
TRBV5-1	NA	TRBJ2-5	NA	CASSLERNQYF	TGCGCCAGCAGCTTGGAGCGGAACCAGTACTTC
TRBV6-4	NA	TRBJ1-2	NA	CVSSDPGGGFYGYTF	TGTGTCAGCAGTGACCCGGGTGGAGGGTTCTATGGCTACACCTTC
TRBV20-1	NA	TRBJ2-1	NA	CSARPPNRPSYNEQFF	TGCAGTGCTAGACCCCCCAATCGGCCCTCCTACAATGAGCAGTTCTTC
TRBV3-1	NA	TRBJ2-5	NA	CASSPQGSYFGQYF	TGTGCCAGCAGCCCACAGGGAAGTTACTTCGGGCAGTACTTC
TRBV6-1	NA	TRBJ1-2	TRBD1	CASSPGTGASNGYTF	TGTGCCAGCAGCCCTGGGACAGGGGCCAGTAATGGCTACACCTTC
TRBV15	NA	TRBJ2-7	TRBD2	CATSRTTSGSYEQYF	TGTGCCACCAGCAGAACCACTAGCGGCTCCTACGAGCAGTACTTC
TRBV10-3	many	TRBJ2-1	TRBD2	CAISESGGRANYNEQFF	TGTGCCATCAGTGAGTCGGGCGGGAGGGCGAACTACAATGAGCAGTTCTTC
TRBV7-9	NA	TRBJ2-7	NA	CASAHANTAGPSYEQYF	TGTGCCAGCGCCCATGCAAATACCGCAGGTCCCTCCTACGAGCAGTACTTC
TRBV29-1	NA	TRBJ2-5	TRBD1	CSALPFSRDRKETQYF	TGCAGCGCCCTTCCATTTAGTCGGGACAGAAAAGAGACCCAGTACTTC
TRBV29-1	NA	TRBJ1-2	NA	CSSRREAGYTF	TGCTCAAGCCGGAGGGAGGCTGGCTACACCTTC